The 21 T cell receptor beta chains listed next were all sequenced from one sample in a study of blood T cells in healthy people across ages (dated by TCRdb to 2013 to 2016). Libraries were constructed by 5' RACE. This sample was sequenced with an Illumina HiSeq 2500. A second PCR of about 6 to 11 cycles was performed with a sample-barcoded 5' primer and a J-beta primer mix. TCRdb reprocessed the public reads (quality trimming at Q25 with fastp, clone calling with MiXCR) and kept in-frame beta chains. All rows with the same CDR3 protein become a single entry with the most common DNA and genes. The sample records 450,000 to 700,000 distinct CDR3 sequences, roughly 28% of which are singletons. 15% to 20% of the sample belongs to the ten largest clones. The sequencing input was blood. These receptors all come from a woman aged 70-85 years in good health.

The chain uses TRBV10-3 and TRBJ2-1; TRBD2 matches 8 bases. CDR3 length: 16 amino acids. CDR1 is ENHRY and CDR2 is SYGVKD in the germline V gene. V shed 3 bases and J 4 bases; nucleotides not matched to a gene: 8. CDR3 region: CAISDGRRGVYNEQFF. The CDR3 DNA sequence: TGTGCCATCAGTGATGGAAGGCGGGGGGTTTACAATGAGCAGTTCTTC.

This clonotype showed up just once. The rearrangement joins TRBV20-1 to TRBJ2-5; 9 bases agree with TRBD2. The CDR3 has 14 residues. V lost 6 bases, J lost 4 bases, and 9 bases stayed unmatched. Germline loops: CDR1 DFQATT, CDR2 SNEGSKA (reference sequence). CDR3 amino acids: CSARASGKIETQYF. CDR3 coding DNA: TGCAGTGCCAGGGCTAGCGGGAAGATAGAGACCCAGTACTTC.

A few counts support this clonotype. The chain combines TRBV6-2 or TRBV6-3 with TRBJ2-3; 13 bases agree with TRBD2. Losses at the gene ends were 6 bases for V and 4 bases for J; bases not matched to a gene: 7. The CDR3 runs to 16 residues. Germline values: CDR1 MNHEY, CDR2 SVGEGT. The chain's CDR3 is CASSLALAGGADTQYF. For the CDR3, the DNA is TGTGCCAGCAGCCTCGCACTAGCGGGGGGGGCAGATACGCAGTATTTT.

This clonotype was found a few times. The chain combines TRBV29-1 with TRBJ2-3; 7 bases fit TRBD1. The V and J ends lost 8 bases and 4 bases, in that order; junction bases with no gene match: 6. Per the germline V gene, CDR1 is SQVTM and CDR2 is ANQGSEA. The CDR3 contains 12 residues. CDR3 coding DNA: TGCAGCACACTCCAGGGGGCAGATACGCAGTATTTT. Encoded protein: CSTLQGADTQYF.

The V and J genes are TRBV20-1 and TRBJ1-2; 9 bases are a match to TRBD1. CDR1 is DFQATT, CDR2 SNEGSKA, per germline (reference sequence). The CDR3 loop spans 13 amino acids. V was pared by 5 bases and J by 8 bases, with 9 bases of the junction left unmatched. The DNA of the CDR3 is TGCAGTGCTGGTGGGACAGGGACTCAGGGCTACACCTTC. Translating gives CSAGGTGTQGYTF.

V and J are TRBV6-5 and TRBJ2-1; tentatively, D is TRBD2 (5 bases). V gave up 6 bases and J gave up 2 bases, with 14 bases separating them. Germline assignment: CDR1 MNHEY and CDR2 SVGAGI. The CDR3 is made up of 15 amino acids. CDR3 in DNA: TGTGCCAGCAGCTCTACCAGCGGTCCCTACAATGAGCAGTTCTTC. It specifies CASSSTSGPYNEQFF.

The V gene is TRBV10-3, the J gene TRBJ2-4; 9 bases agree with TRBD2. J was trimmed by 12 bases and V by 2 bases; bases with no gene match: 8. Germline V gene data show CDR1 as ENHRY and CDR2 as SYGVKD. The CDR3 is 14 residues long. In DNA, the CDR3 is TGTGCCATCAGTGAGGTCGCGGGGGGGCCCGGTCAGTACTTC. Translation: CAISEVAGGPGQYF.

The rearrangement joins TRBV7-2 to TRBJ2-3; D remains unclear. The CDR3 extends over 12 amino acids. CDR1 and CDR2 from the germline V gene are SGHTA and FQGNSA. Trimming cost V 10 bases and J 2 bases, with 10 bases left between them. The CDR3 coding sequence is TGTGCCATACGACGGGTCACAGATACGCAGTATTTT. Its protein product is CAIRRVTDTQYF.

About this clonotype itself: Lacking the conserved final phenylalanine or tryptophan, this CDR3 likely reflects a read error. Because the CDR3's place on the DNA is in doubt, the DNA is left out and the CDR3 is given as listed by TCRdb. CDR3 protein: CASNGPADTQYS. The V and J genes are TRBV12-3 or TRBV12-4 and TRBJ2-3; the table's D call TRBD2 went unverified against the DNA. With termini counted, the CDR3 has 12 amino acids.

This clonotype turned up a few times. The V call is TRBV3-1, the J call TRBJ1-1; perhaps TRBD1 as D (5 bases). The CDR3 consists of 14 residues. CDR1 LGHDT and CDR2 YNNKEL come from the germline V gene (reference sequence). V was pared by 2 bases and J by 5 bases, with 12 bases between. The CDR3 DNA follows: TGTGCCAGCAGCCAATGGGGCAGGGTTACTGAAGCTTTCTTT. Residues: CASSQWGRVTEAFF.

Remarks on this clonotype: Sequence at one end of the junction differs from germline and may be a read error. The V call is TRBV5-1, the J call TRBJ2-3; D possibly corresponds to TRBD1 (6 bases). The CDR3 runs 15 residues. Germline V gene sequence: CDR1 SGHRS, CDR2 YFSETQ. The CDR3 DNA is TGCGCCAGCAGATCCCAGGGGTCTAGCACAGATACGCAGTACTTT. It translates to CASRSQGSSTDTQYF.

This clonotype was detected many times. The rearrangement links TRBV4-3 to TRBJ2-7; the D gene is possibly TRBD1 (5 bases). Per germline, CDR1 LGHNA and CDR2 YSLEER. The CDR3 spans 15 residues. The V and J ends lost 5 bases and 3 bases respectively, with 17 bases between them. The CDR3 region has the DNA TGCGCCAGCAGCTATCACTTCCCCGGACACTACGAGCAGTACTTC. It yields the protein CASSYHFPGHYEQYF.

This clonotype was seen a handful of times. The CDR3 nucleotides read TGCGCCAGCAGCCAGGGGGCCTCTAATGAAAAACTGTTTTTT. Amino acid sequence: CASSQGASNEKLFF. The chain employs TRBV5-1 and TRBJ1-4; TRBD1 matches at 8 bases. Germline V CDR1 and CDR2: SGHRS, YFSETQ. V lost 4 bases and J lost 3; bases outside the gene matches: 2. The CDR3 loop spans 14 amino acids. Using reference TRBV5-1 and TRBJ1-4 for the parts outside the CDR3, the full variable domain is KAGVTQTPRYLIKTRGQQVTLSCSPISGHRSVSWYQQTPGQGLQFLFEYFSETQRNKGNFPGRFSGRQFSNSRSEMNVSTLELGDSALYLCASSQGASNEKLFFGSGTQLSVL.

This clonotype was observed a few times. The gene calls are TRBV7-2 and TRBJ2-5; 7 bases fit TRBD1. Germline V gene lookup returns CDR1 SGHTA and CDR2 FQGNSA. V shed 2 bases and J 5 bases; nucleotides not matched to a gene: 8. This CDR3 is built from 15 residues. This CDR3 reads CASSLRAQGWETQYF. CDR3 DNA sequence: TGTGCCAGCAGCTTAAGGGCACAGGGGTGGGAGACCCAGTACTTC.

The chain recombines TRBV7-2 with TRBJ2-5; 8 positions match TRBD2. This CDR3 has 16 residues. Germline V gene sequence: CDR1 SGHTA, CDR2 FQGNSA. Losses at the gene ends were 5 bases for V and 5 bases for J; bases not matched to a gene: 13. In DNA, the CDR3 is TGTGCCAGCAGCCCGAATCTACGGGGGGGCCGGGAGACCCAGTACTTC. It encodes CASSPNLRGGRETQYF.

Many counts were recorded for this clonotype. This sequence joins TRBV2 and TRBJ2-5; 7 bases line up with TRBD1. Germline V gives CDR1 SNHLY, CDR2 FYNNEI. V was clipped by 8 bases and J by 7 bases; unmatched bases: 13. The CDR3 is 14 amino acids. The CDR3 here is CASDRTGQEGTQYF. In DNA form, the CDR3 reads TGTGCCAGCGACAGGACAGGCCAGGAAGGGACCCAGTACTTC.

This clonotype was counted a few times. The CDR3 coding sequence is TGCAGTGCTAGAGTGTCCTACAATGAGCAGTTCTTC. As protein: CSARVSYNEQFF. The V call is TRBV20-1, the J call TRBJ2-1; D call uncertain. Trimming pared 1 base from V and 1 base from J, leaving 2 bases between. The V gene's germline CDR1 is DFQATT and CDR2 SNEGSKA (reference sequence). The CDR3 is made up of 12 amino acids.

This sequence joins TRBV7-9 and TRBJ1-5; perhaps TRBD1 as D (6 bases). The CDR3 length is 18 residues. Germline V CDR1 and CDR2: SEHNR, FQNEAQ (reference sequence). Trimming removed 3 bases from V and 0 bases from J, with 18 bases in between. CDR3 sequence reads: CASSFGQGPGYSNQPQHF. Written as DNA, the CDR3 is TGTGCCAGCAGCTTCGGCCAGGGGCCCGGTTATAGCAATCAGCCCCAGCATTTT.

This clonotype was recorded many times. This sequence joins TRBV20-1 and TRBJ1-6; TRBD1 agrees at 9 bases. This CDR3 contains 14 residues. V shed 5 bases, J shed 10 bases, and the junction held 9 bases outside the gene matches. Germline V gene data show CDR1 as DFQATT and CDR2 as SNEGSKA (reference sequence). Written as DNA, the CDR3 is TGCAGTGCTCGCGGGGACAGGGAGGTATCACCCCTCCACTTT. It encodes CSARGDREVSPLHF.

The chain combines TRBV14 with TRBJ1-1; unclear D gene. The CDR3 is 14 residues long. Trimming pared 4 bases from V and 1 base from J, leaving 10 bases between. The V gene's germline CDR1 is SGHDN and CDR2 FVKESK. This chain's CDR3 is CASSLQTGNTEAFF. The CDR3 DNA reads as TGTGCCAGCAGCCTACAGACTGGGAACACTGAAGCTTTCTTT.

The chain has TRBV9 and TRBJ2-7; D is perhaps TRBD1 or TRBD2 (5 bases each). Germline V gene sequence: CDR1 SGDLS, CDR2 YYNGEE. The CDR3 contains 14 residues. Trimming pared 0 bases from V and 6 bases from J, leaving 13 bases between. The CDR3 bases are TGTGCCAGCAGCGTAGATTTCTTCGGGACCGAGCAGTACTTC. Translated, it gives CASSVDFFGTEQYF.